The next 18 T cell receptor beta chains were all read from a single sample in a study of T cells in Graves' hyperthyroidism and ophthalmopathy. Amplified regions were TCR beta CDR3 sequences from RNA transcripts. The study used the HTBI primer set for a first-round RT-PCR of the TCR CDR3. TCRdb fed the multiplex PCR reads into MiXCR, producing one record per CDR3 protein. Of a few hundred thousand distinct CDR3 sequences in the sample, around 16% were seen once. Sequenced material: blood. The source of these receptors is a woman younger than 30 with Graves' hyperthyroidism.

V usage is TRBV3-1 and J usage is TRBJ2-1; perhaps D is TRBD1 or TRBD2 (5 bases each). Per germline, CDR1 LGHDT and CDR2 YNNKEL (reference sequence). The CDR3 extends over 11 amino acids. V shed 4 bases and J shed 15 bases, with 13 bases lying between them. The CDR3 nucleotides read TGTGCCAGCAGCCTGGGGACCTGGACGTTCTTC. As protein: CASSLGTWTFF.

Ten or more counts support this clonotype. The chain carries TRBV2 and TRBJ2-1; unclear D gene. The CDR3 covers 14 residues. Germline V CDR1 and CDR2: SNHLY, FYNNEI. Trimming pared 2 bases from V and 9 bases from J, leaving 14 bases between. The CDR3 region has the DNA TGTGCCAGCAGTGAAATCGGCAGATCGGCTGAGCAGTTCTTC. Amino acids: CASSEIGRSAEQFF.

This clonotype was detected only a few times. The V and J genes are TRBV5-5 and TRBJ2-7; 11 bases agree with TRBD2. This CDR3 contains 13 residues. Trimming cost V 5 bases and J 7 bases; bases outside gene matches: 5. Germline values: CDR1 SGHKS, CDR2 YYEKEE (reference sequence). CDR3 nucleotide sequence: TGTGCCAGCAGACTAGCGGGAGATCGGGAGCAGTACTTC. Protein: CASRLAGDREQYF.

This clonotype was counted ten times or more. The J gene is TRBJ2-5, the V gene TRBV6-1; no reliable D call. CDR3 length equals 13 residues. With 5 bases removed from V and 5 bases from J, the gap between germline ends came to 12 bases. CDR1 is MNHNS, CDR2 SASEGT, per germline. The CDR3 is CASSRLLRETQYF. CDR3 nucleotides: TGTGCCAGCAGTAGACTCCTACGTGAGACCCAGTACTTC.

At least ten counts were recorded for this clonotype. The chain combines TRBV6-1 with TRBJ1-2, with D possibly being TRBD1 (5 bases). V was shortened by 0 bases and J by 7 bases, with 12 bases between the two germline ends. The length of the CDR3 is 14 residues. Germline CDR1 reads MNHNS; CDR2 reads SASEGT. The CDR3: CASSEASGLRGYTF. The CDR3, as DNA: TGTGCCAGCAGTGAAGCCTCGGGGCTACGTGGCTACACCTTC.

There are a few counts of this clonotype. CDR3 loop: CASSRTSPGLLAKNIQYF. The CDR3 DNA sequence: TGTGCCAGCAGCCGCACCAGCCCAGGGTTACTAGCCAAAAACATTCAGTACTTC. The chain combines TRBV6-2 or TRBV6-3 with TRBJ2-4, with D possibly being TRBD1 (5 bases). V lost 6 bases to trimming and J lost 0 bases, with 21 bases between them. The length of the CDR3 is 18 residues. Germline assignment: CDR1 MNHEY and CDR2 SVGEGT.

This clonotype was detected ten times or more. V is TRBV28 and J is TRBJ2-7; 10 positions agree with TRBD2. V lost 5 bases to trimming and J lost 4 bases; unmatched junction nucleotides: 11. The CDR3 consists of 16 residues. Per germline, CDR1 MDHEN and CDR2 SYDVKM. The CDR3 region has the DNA TGTGCCAGCAGTCTAGGGACTAGCGACCTGAAATACGAGCAGTACTTC. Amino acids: CASSLGTSDLKYEQYF.

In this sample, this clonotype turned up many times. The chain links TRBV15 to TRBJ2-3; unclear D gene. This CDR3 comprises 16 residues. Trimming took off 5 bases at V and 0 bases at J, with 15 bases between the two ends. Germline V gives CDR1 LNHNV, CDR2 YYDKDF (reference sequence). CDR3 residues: CATSRPRKDSTDTQYF. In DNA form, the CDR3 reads TGTGCCACCAGCCGACCGCGTAAAGACAGCACAGATACGCAGTATTTT. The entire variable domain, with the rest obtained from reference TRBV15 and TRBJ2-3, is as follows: DAMVIQNPRYQVTQFGKPVTLSCSQTLNHNVMYWYQQKSSQAPKLLFHYYDKDFNNEADTPDNFQSRRPNTSFCFLDIRSPGLGDTAMYLCATSRPRKDSTDTQYFGPGTRLTVL.

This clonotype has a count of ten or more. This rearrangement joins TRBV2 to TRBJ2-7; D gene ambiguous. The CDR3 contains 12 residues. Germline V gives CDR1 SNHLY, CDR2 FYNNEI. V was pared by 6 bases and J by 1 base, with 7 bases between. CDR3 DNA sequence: TGTGCCAGCAGGGAGAGATCCTACGAGCAGTACTTC. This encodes CASRERSYEQYF.

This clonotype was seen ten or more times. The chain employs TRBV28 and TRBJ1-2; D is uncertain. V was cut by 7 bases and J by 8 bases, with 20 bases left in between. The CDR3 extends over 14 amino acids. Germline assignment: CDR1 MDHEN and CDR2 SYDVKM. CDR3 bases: TGTGCCAGCACACCCCTCTCGATGGGAGGCGGCTACACCTTC. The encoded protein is CASTPLSMGGGYTF.

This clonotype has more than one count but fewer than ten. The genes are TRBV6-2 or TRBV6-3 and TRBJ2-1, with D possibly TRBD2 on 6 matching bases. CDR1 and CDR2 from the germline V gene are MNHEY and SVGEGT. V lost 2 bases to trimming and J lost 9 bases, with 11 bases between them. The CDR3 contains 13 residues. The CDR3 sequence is CASSYGGESEQFF. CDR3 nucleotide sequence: TGTGCCAGCAGTTACGGCGGGGAGAGTGAGCAGTTCTTC.

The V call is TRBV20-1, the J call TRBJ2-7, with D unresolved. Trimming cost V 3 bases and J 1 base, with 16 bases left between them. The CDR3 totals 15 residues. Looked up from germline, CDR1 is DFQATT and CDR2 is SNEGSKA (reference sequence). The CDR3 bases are TGCAGTGCTAGGGGTGCCGGTCTACCTTCCTACGAGCAGTACTTC. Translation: CSARGAGLPSYEQYF.

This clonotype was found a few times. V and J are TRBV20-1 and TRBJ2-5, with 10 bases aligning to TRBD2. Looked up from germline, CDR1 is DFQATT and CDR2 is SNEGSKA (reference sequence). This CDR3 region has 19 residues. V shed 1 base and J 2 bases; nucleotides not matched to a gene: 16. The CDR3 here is CSARGAAQRGGPPQETQYF. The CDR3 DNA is TGCAGTGCTAGAGGGGCCGCCCAGCGGGGGGGGCCTCCACAAGAGACCCAGTACTTC.

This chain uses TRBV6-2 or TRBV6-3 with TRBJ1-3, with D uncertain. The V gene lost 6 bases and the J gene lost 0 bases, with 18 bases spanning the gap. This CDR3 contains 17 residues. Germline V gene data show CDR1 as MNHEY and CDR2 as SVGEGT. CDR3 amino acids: CASSRRGPSRSGNTIYF. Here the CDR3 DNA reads TGTGCCAGCAGCCGCCGTGGTCCGTCGCGCTCTGGAAACACCATATATTTT.

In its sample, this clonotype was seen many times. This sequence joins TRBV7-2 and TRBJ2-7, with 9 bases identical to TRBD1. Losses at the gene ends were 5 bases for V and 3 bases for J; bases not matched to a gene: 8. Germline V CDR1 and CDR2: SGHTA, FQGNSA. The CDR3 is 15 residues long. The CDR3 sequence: CASSHGQGFFYEQYF. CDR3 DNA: TGTGCCAGCAGCCACGGACAGGGGTTTTTCTACGAGCAGTACTTC.

The CDR3 protein is CASSIRAPGTSYNSPLHF. For the CDR3, the DNA is TGTGCCAGTAGTATCCGGGCCCCTGGAACCTCCTATAATTCACCCCTCCACTTT. V is TRBV19 and J is TRBJ1-6; D call uncertain. There are 18 residues in the CDR3. The V and J ends lost 3 bases and 0 bases respectively, with 15 bases between them. Germline lookup yields CDR1 LNHDA and CDR2 SQIVND (reference sequence).

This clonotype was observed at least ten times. The CDR3 DNA follows: TGTGCCAGCAGTTACTCGATGACAGGGCAAGACTACGAGCAGTACTTC. Translation: CASSYSMTGQDYEQYF. This chain uses TRBV6-2 or TRBV6-3 with TRBJ2-7, with 7 bases fitting TRBD1. The V gene's germline CDR1 is MNHEY and CDR2 SVGEGT. Trimming took 0 bases from V and 3 from J; bases not matched to a gene: 8. The length of the CDR3 is 16 residues.

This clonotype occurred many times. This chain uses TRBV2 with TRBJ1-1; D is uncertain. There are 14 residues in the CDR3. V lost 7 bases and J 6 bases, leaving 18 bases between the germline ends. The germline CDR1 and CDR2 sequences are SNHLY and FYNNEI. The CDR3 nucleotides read TGTGCCAGCAACCGGGGAGGGAGTAAGGCTGAAGCTTTCTTT. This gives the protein CASNRGGSKAEAFF.